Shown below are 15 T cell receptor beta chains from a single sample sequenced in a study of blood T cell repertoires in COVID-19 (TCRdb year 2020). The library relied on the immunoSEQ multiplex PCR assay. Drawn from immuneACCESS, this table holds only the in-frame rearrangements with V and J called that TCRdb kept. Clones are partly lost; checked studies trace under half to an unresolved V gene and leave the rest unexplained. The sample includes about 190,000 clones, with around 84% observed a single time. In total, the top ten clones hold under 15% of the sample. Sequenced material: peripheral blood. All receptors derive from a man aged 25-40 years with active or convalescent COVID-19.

The CDR3 sequence is CASSLGRGEQFF. The DNA of the CDR3 is TGTGCCAGCAGCTTAGGGAGAGGTGAGCAGTTCTTC. The chain carries TRBV11-3 and TRBJ2-1, with no clear D. Trimming took off 1 base at V and 9 bases at J, with 7 bases between the two ends. CDR1 and CDR2 (germline): SGHNT, YENEEA. The CDR3 consists of 12 residues.

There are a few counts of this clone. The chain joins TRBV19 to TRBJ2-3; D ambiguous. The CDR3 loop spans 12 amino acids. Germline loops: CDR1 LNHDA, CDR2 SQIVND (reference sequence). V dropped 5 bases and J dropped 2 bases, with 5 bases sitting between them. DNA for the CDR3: TGTGCCAGTAGTTCTTACACAGATACGCAGTATTTT. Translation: CASSSYTDTQYF.

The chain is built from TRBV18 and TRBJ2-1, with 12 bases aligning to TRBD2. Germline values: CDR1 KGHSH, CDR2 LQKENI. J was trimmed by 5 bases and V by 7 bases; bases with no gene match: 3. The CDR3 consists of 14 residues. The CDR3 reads CASYRTSGDNEQFF. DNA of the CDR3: TGTGCCAGCTATCGGACTAGCGGGGACAATGAGCAGTTCTTC. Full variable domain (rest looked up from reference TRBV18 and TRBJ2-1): NAGVMQNPRHLVRRRGQEARLRCSPMKGHSHVYWYRQLPEEGLKFMVYLQKENIIDESGMPKERFSAEFPKEGPSILRIQQVVRGDSAAYFCASYRTSGDNEQFFGPGTRLTVL.

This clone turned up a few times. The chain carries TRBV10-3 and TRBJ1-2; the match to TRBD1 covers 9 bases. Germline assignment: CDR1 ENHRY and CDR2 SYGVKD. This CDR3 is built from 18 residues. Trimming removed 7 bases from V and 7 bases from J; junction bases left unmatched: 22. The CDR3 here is CAITTDPGTGNAQGGYTF. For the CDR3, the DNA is TGTGCCATCACTACTGATCCCGGGACAGGGAACGCCCAAGGTGGCTACACCTTC.

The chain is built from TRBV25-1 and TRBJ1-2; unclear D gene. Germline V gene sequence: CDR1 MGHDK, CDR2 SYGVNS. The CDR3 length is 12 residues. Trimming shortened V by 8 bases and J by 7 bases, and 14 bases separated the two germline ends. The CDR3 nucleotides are TGTGCCAGCTCTCCTCGGGGAGCTGGCTACACCTTC. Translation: CASSPRGAGYTF.

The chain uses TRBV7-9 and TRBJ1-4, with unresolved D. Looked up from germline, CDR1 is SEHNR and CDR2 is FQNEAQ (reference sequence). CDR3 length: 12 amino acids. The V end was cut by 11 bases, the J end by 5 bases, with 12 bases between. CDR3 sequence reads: CASRALNEKLFF. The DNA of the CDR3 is TGTGCCTCGAGGGCGCTAAATGAAAAACTGTTTTTT.

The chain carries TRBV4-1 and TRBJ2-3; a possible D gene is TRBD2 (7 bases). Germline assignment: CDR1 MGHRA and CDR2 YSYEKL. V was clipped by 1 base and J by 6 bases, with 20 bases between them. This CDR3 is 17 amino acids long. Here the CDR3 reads CASSQAGGRQVSDTQYF. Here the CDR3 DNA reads TGCGCCAGCAGCCAAGCGGGGGGCCGACAGGTCAGCGATACGCAGTATTTT.

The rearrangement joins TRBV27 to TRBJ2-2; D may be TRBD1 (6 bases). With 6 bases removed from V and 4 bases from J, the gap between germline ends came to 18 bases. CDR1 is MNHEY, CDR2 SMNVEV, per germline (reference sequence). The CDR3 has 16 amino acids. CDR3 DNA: TGTGCCAGCAGCCAGGGGACCTCGCCTGGCACCGGGGAGCTGTTTTTT. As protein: CASSQGTSPGTGELFF.

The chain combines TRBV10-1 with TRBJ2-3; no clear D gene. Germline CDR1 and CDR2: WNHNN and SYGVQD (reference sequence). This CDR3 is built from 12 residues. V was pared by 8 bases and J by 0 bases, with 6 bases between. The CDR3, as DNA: TGCGCCAGCGAACACAGCACAGATACGCAGTATTTT. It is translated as CASEHSTDTQYF.

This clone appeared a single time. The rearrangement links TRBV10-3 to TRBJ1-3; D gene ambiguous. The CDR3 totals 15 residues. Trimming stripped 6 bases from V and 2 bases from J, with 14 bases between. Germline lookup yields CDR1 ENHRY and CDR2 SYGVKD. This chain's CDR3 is CAIRSGVTTGNTIYF. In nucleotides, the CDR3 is TGTGCCATCAGATCCGGGGTTACTACTGGAAACACCATATATTTT.

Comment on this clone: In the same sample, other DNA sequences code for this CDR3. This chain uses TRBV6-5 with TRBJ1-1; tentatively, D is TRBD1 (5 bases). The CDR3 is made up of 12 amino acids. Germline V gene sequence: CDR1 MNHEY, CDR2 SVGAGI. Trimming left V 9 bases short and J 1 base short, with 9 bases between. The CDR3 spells CASRGGNTEAFF. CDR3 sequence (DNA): TGTGCCAGTAGGGGAGGGAACACTGAAGCTTTCTTT.

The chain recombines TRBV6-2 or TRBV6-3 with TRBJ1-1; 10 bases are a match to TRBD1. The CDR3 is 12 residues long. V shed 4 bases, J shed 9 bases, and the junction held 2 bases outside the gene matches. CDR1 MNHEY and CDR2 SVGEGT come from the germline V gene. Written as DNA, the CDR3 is TGTGCCAGCAGTTCCGACAGGGGGCAAGCTTTCTTT. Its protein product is CASSSDRGQAFF.

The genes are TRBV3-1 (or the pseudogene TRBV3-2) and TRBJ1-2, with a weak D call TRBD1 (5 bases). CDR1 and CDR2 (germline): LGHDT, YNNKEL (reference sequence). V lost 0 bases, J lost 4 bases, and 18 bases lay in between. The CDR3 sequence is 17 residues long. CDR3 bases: TGTGCCAGCAGCCAAGAAGGGCCCGGAGGGACCCGCTATGGCTACACCTTC. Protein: CASSQEGPGGTRYGYTF.

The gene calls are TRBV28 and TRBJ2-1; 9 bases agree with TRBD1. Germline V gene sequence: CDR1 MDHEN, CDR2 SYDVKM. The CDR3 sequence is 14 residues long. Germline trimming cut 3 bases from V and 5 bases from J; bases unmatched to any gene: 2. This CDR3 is CASSFDRGNNEQFF. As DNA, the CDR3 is TGTGCCAGCAGTTTCGACAGGGGGAACAATGAGCAGTTCTTC.

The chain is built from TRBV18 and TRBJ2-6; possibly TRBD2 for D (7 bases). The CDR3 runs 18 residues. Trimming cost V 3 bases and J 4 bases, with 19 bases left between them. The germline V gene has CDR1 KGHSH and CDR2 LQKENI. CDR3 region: CASSPLGGAGSGANVLTF. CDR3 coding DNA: TGTGCCAGCTCACCCCTGGGGGGGGCAGGCTCAGGGGCCAACGTCCTGACTTTC.